The 20 T cell receptor beta chains given below trace back to one sample, sequenced in a study of CD8+ T cells in alopecia areata. RNA extraction and reverse transcription yielded cDNA as sequencing template. Libraries were prepared by immunoSEQ multiplex PCR; TCRdb keeps only in-frame clonotypes and omits some of them. This repertoire holds about 300,000 clones, and none appear only once. Combined cutaneous lymph node cells underwent sorting by CD4, CD8alpha, NKG2D, NKG2ACE and additional markers. The material sequenced was CD4+ T cells sorted from a lymph node. The receptors shown here come from a C3H/HeJ mouse with alopecia areata. The MHC haplotype of the strain is H2-k.

This clone was observed a few times. A much larger clone lies one base from this, so it may be a read error. Gene names are the mouse ones. The read finishes 4 residues shy of the CDR3 end, and the germline J gene is used to complete it. V and J are TRBV19 and TRBJ2-7, with a weak D call TRBD1 (6 bases). The germline V gene has CDR1 FNHDT and CDR2 SITEND (reference sequence). The CDR3 sequence is 11 residues long. The CDR3 reads CASSTGDEQYF. Partial CDR3 DNA: TGTGCCAGCAGTACAGGGGAT.

This clone has only a few counts. Gene names refer to mouse genes. The CDR3: CTCSAAQTNSDYTF. The sequenced CDR3 bases are TGCACCTGCAGTGCAGCCCAGACAAACTCC. This chain connects TRBV1 to TRBJ1-2, with D uncertain. With the read ending 4 residues before the CDR3 end, the germline J gene is used to fill in that end. The CDR3 has 14 amino acids. V was shortened by 1 base and J by 0 bases, with 6 bases between the two germline ends. Germline assignment: CDR1 NSQYPW and CDR2 LRSPGD (reference sequence).

This clone turned up a few times. Gene names are the mouse ones. Read sequence stops 4 residues before the CDR3 end, and the germline J gene provides the missing end. J is TRBJ2-7 and V is TRBV5, with D uncertain. The CDR3 spans 13 residues. Between the trimmed V and J ends, which lost 0 bases and 2 bases, there was a span of 5 bases. Germline values: CDR1 LGHNA, CDR2 YNLKQL (reference sequence). CDR3 region: CASSQDNTYEQYF. Partial CDR3 DNA: TGTGCCAGCAGCCAAGATAACACCTAT.

In this sample, this clone turned up a few times. The germline and genes are mouse ones. The sequenced fragment ends 4 residues before the CDR3 boundary, so the rest is inferred from the germline J gene. V is TRBV13-1 and J is TRBJ2-5, with D tentatively TRBD1 (5 bases). Germline CDR1 is NSHNY and CDR2 is SYGAGN. The germline V and J ends were trimmed by 0 bases and 3 bases, with 11 bases remaining between them. The CDR3 has 15 residues. The sequenced CDR3 bases are TGTGCCAGCAGTGATGATGCCAGGGAGCAAGAC. Its translation: CASSDDAREQD. The full CDR3 protein is CASSDDAREQDTQYF.

The sample holds a few counts of this clone. All gene names here are mouse names. With the read ending 4 residues before the CDR3 end, the germline J gene is used to fill in that end. Other DNA sequences in the sample encode the same CDR3. The rearrangement uses TRBV1 and TRBJ2-1; 8 bases are shared with TRBD2. The ends lost 0 bases at V and 1 base at J; junction bases unmatched: 2. The CDR3 loop spans 16 amino acids. CDR1 is NSQYPW, CDR2 LRSPGD, per germline (reference sequence). CDR3: CTCSADNWGNYAEQFF. Partial CDR3 DNA: TGCACCTGCAGTGCAGATAACTGGGGGAACTATGCT.

On this clone: Here the gene names and germline are mouse. Coverage ceases 4 residues before the CDR3 finishes, and the germline J gene fills in the end. The chain has TRBV1 and TRBJ1-2; D not resolved. V was cut by 1 base and J by 4 bases, with 7 bases left in between. CDR1 is NSQYPW and CDR2 is LRSPGD in the germline V gene (reference sequence). This CDR3 spans 13 amino acids. The part of the CDR3 DNA that was read is TGCACCTGCAGTGCAGGACTGGTCTCC. Protein product: CTCSAGLVS. The full CDR3 protein is CTCSAGLVSDYTF.

Worth noting for this clone: Gene and germline names: mouse. The sequenced fragment ends 4 residues before the CDR3 boundary, so the rest is inferred from the germline J gene. The J gene is TRBJ1-2, the V gene TRBV4, with D uncertain. The CDR3 sequence is 12 residues long. In germline, CDR1 is LGHDT, CDR2 YNNKQL (reference sequence). Trimming took off 4 bases at V and 3 bases at J, with 6 bases between the two ends. The chain's CDR3 is CASSLGYSDYTF. CDR3 DNA, as far as it was read: TGTGCCAGCAGCTTGGGGTACTCC.

This clone turned up a few times. Any gene name here is a mouse gene name. The DNA ends 3 residues before the CDR3 does, and the rest of the CDR3 is filled in from the germline J gene. The chain joins TRBV19 to TRBJ1-6; TRBD1 matches 11 bases. TRBJ1-6 is recorded as an ORF, its role being uncertain. The trim removed 4 bases at V and 7 bases at J, leaving 7 bases unmatched. The CDR3 extends over 16 amino acids. Germline-derived CDR1 and CDR2 are FNHDT and SITEND (reference sequence). CDR3 sequence reads: CASSPPRDRGNSPLYF. The CDR3 DNA, read in part, is TGTGCCAGCAGTCCTCCCCGGGACAGGGGGAATTCGCCC.

At least ten counts were recorded for this clone. Mouse names are used for the genes. The read ends 4 residues early relative to the CDR3; the germline J gene fills the gap. The V gene is TRBV17, the J gene TRBJ2-2; the match to TRBD2 covers 13 bases. With 6 bases clipped from V and 6 bases from J, the junction kept 7 bases outside the gene matches. The CDR3 consists of 16 residues. Germline values: CDR1 MNHDT, CDR2 YYDKIL. The covered CDR3 bases are TGTGCTAGCAGCCGCGGACTGGGGGGGCGCGCCGGG. This codes for CASSRGLGGRAG. The whole CDR3 sequence reads CASSRGLGGRAGQLYF.

This clone was found a few times. The genes and germline here are from mouse. The DNA ends 4 residues before the CDR3 does, and the rest of the CDR3 is filled in from the germline J gene. V and J are TRBV5 and TRBJ1-1, with 9 bases lining up with TRBD1. Germline V lookup: CDR1 LGHNA, CDR2 YNLKQL (reference sequence). The CDR3 runs to 12 residues. Incomplete CDR3 DNA: TGTGCCAGCAGCTCGGGACAGGGA. Translating it yields CASSSGQG. From start to end, the CDR3 is CASSSGQGEVFF.

Regarding this clone: The gene names given are mouse names. The CDR3 extends 4 residues past the end of the read, so its final part is completed from the germline J gene. V gene TRBV1 combines with J gene TRBJ2-1; tentatively, D is TRBD1 (6 bases). The germline V gene has CDR1 NSQYPW and CDR2 LRSPGD (reference sequence). The CDR3 length is 13 residues. CDR3 sequence: CTCSPGQKAEQFF. CDR3 DNA (partial): TGCACCTGCAGTCCGGGACAAAAAGCT. The entire variable domain, with the rest obtained from reference TRBV1 and TRBJ2-1, is as follows: VTLLEQNPRWRLVPRGQAVNLRCILKNSQYPWMSWYQQDLQKQLQWLFTLRSPGDKEVKSLPGADYLATRVTDTELRLQVANMSQGRTLYCTCSPGQKAEQFFGPGTRLTVL.

This clone has a handful of counts. The gene names here belong to mouse. The read ends 4 residues shy of where the CDR3 ends; the end is completed using the germline J gene. J is TRBJ1-1 and V is TRBV5; tentative D call: TRBD1 (6 bases). Germline CDR1 reads LGHNA; CDR2 reads YNLKQL (reference sequence). The V and J ends lost 0 bases and 4 bases respectively, with 12 bases between them. The CDR3 covers 15 residues. The CDR3 sequence: CASSQDPGEGTEVFF. The covered CDR3 bases are TGTGCCAGCAGCCAAGATCCAGGGGAAGGCACA.

This clone was recorded a few times. Any gene name here is a mouse gene name. The sequenced fragment ends 4 residues before the CDR3 boundary, so the rest is inferred from the germline J gene. This chain uses TRBV19 with TRBJ2-7; 7 nucleotides align to TRBD1. Germline V CDR1 and CDR2: FNHDT, SITEND (reference sequence). CDR3 length: 14 amino acids. The part of the CDR3 DNA that was read is TGTGCCAGCAGTATAGTGGACAGGAGAAAT. Translating gives CASSIVDRRN. The whole CDR3 protein reads CASSIVDRRNEQYF.

This clone was observed a few times. The gene names here belong to mouse. The CDR3 end is not reached by the read, which stops 4 residues before it; the germline J gene fills it in. The same CDR3 is also encoded by other DNA sequences in this sample. The chain uses TRBV13-1 and TRBJ1-2; 7 bases align to TRBD1. CDR1 is NSHNY, CDR2 SYGAGN, per germline. The CDR3 is 15 residues long. Trimming removed 3 bases from V and 0 bases from J; junction bases left unmatched: 5. CDR3 amino acids: CASSGHRGANSDYTF. The covered CDR3 bases are TGTGCCAGCAGTGGACACAGGGGCGCAAACTCC.

This clone appeared a few times. The gene symbols are mouse symbols. The DNA ends 4 residues before the CDR3 does, and the rest of the CDR3 is filled in from the germline J gene. At the DNA level, this CDR3 is encoded by other sequences in the same sample as well. The chain joins TRBV13-3 to TRBJ1-1, with 7 bases matching TRBD1. CDR3 length: 12 residues. The ends lost 7 bases at V and 0 bases at J; junction bases unmatched: 0. In germline, CDR1 is NNHDY, CDR2 SYVADS. This CDR3 is CASGTANTEVFF. CDR3 bases read: TGTGCCAGCGGGACAGCAAACACA.

This clone was observed a few times. Gene labels here are mouse ones. CDR3 bases read: TGTGCCAGCAGTGACAGGGGGCGCTCCCAAGAC. This translates into CASSDRGRSQD. The entire CDR3 is CASSDRGRSQDTQYF. The chain combines TRBV13-3 with TRBJ2-5; 8 bases are a match to TRBD1. Read data end 4 residues before the CDR3 end; the end is taken from the germline J gene. The CDR3 consists of 15 residues. J gave up 2 bases and V 2 bases, and 4 bases lay outside the gene matches. CDR1 is NNHDY, CDR2 SYVADS, per germline. Using reference TRBV13-3 and TRBJ2-5 for the parts outside the CDR3, the full variable domain is EAAVTQSPRSKVAVTGGKVTLSCHQTNNHDYMYWYRQDTGHGLRLIHYSYVADSTEKGDIPDGYKASRPSQENFSLILELASLSQTAVYFCASSDRGRSQDTQYFGPGTRLLVL.

Worth noting for this clone: These gene names are mouse names. The sequenced fragment ends 4 residues before the CDR3 boundary, so the rest is inferred from the germline J gene. The rearrangement uses TRBV1 and TRBJ2-1; 8 bases are a match to TRBD1. The CDR3 is made up of 14 amino acids. Germline CDR1 and CDR2: NSQYPW and LRSPGD (reference sequence). The CDR3: CTCSNQGAGAEQFF. Partial CDR3 DNA: TGCACCTGCAGTAATCAGGGGGCTGGCGCT. The variable domain in full, completed from reference TRBV1 and TRBJ2-1, reads VTLLEQNPRWRLVPRGQAVNLRCILKNSQYPWMSWYQQDLQKQLQWLFTLRSPGDKEVKSLPGADYLATRVTDTELRLQVANMSQGRTLYCTCSNQGAGAEQFFGPGTRLTVL.

Note on this clone: The genes are named according to mouse. Read sequence stops 4 residues before the CDR3 end, and the germline J gene provides the missing end. The chain has TRBV13-2 and TRBJ2-1, with 14 positions matching TRBD2. The V gene end was trimmed by 0 bases and the J gene end by 5 bases; junction bases not matched to a gene: 1. There are 16 residues in the CDR3. Germline V gene sequence: CDR1 NNHNN, CDR2 SYGAGS (reference sequence). The chain's CDR3 is CASGDAGLGGHAEQFF. The part of the CDR3 DNA that was read is TGTGCCAGCGGTGATGCGGGACTGGGGGGGCATGCT.

In its sample, this clone was seen a few times. The listed genes are named as in mouse. Read sequence stops 4 residues before the CDR3 end, and the germline J gene provides the missing end. Distinct nucleotide sequences in the sample also encode this CDR3. The chain has TRBV19 and TRBJ2-4; no reliable D call. Germline V gene data show CDR1 as FNHDT and CDR2 as SITEND (reference sequence). Trimming removed 4 bases from V and 0 bases from J, with 6 bases in between. The CDR3 is made up of 13 amino acids. CDR3 sequence reads: CASSPSSQNTLYF. The CDR3 bases that were read are TGTGCCAGCAGTCCCAGTAGTCAAAAC.

As for this clone: Gene names and germline match the mouse. Read sequence stops 3 residues before the CDR3 end, and the germline J gene provides the missing end. The chain recombines TRBV13-2 with TRBJ1-6; TRBD1 matches at 9 bases. TRBJ1-6 is an open reading frame whose function is uncertain. This CDR3 comprises 16 residues. CDR1 and CDR2 (germline): NNHNN, SYGAGS (reference sequence). J was trimmed by 1 base and V by 3 bases; bases with no gene match: 2. The covered CDR3 bases are TGTGCCAGCGGTGCCGGGACAGGGTCCTATAATTCGCCC. Amino acids: CASGAGTGSYNSP. The entire CDR3 protein reads CASGAGTGSYNSPLYF.